The 2 T cell receptor beta chains below were found in one sample sequenced in a study of T-cell reconstitution after alpha-beta-depleted transplantation in children (dated by TCRdb to 2016 to 2017). To prepare the library, PCR was applied. The sequencer was an Illumina HiSeq 2500. TCR library preparation used molecular barcoding, with unique molecular identifiers applied to normalize quantification of the TCRbeta repertoire. TCRdb reran the public reads through fastp at Q25 and MiXCR, keeping productive beta chains. Rows with one shared CDR3 protein collapse into an entry with the most common genes and DNA. The sample has just under 550,000 distinct CDR3 sequences on record, around 16% of them singletons. About 3.1% of the sample lies in the top ten. This sample comprised PBMCs from the stem cell graft donor, obtained from the stem cell graft. Receptor source: a human donor who donated a stem cell graft to a child with acute lymphoblastic leukemia.

This clonotype was counted only a few times. This sequence joins TRBV6-4 and TRBJ2-7, with TRBD2 identical over 9 bases. Germline CDR1 MRHNA, CDR2 SNTAGT. The ends lost 3 bases at V and 0 bases at J; junction bases unmatched: 3. CDR3 length: 15 residues. The CDR3 here is CASSEGSGSSYEQYF. The CDR3, as DNA: TGTGCCAGCAGTGAGGGTAGCGGGAGCTCCTACGAGCAGTACTTC.

This clonotype was observed a handful of times. This chain uses TRBV24-1 with TRBJ2-7, with 7 bases lining up with TRBD1. V trimming: 1 base; J trimming: 2 bases; junction bases outside the gene matches: 19. Germline CDR1 reads KGHDR; CDR2 reads SFDVKD. CDR3 length equals 20 residues. This CDR3 is CATSDFSGQLSPHRTYEQYF. CDR3 nucleotides: TGTGCCACCAGTGATTTCTCGGGACAGCTATCCCCACACCGGACCTACGAGCAGTACTTC.